The table lists the clone carrying this T cell receptor (beta chain) with many counts. The sample is drawn from a study of regulatory T cells in long-lasting Graves disease. Building of the TCR beta libraries involved iRepertoire HTBI primers and Arm-PCR of CDR3 regions. Source study methods: Looking across samples, the authors found under 70 TRBV and some 15 TRBJ segments. One entry per CDR3 protein, called by TCRdb with MiXCR from the multiplex PCR reads. In this record, the V and J calls reflect TCRdb's handling and not the investigators' own analysis. The data show a few hundred thousand distinct CDR3 sequences, 20% to 25% seen once. Germline lookup yields CDR1 MNHEY and CDR2 SMNVEV (reference sequence). This CDR3 is 13 amino acids long. V was pared by 4 bases and J by 4 bases, with 10 bases between. Time point denoted: persistent/refractory GD, antithyroid drugs over 5 years with positive TRAb. Extracted RNA from PBMCs served as the source of the TCR library.

The sequenced sample was peripheral blood mononuclear cells (PBMCs), obtained when the disease was refractory, from a patient treated with antithyroid drugs. This chain uses TRBV27 with TRBJ1-1; no clear D. This TCR derives from a female donor with Graves disease. The CDR3 nucleotides are TGTGCCAGCAGTTCCCCCATGGGCACTGAAGCTTTCTTT. Protein: CASSSPMGTEAFF.